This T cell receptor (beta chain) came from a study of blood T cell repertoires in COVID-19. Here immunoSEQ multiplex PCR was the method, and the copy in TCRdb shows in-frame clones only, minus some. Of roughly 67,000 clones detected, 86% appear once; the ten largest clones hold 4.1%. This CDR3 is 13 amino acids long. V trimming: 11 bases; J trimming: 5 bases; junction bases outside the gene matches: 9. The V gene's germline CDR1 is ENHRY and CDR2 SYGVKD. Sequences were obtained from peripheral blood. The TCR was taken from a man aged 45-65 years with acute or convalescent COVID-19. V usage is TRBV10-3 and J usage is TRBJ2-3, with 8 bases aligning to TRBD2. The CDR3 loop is CAVGGEVRDTQYF. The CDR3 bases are TGTGCCGTCGGGGGGGAGGTGAGAGATACGCAGTATTTT.